This entry features one T cell receptor beta chain sequence. This record comes from a study of blood T cell repertoires in COVID-19. Data came from immunoSEQ multiplex PCR; TCRdb stores just in-frame clones and leaves some out. The data show roughly 75,000 clones, with over 70% seen just once and 8.5% to 14% held by the top ten. The CDR3 runs to 16 residues. Germline-derived CDR1 and CDR2 are SGHTA and FQGNSA. V lost 2 bases to trimming and J lost 7 bases; unmatched junction nucleotides: 8. Sequenced: peripheral blood. The sequence derives from a man aged 45-60 years with acute or convalescent COVID-19. This chain links TRBV7-2 with TRBJ1-6; 7 bases are shared with TRBD1. The CDR3 sequence is CASSLLDRDQNSPLHF. CDR3 bases: TGTGCCAGCAGCTTACTTGACAGGGATCAAAATTCACCCCTCCACTTT.